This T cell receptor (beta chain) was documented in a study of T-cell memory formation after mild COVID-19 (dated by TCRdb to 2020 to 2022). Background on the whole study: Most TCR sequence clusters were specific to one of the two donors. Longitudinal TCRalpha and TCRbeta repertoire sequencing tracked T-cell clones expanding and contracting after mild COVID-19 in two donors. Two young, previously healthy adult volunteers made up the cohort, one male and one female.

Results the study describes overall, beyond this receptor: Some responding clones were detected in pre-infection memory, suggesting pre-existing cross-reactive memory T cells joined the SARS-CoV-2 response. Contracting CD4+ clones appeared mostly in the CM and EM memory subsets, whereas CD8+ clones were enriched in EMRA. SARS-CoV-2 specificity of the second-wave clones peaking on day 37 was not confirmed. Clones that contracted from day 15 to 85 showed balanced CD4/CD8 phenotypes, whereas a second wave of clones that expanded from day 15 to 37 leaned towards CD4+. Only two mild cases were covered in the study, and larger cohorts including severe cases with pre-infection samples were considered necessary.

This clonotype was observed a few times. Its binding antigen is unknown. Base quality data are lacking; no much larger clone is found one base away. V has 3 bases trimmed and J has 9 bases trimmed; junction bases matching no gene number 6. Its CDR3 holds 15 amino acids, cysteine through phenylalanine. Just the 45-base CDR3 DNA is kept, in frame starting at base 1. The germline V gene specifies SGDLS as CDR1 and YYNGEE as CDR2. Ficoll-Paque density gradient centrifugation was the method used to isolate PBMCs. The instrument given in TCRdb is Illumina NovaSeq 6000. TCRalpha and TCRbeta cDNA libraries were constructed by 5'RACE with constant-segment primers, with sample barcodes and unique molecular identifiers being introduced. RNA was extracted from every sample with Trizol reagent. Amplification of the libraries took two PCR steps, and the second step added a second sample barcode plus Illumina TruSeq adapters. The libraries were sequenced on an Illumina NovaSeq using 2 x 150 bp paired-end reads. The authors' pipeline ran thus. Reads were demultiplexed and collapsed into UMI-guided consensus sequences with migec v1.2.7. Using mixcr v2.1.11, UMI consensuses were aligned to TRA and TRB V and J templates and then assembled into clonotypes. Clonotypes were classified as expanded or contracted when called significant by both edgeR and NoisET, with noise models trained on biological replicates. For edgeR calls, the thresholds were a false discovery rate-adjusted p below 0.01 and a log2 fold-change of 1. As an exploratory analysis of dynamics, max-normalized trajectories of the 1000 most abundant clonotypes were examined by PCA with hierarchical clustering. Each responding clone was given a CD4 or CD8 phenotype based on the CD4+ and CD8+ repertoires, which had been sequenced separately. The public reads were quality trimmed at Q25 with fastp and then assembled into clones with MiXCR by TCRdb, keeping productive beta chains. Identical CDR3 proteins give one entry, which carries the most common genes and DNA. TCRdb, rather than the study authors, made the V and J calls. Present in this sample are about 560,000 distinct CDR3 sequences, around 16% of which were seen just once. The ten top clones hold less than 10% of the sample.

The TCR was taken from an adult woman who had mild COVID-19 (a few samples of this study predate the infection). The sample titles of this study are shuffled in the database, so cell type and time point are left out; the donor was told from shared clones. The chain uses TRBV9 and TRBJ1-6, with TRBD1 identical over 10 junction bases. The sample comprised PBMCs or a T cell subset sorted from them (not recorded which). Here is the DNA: TGTGCCAGCAGCGAAGGGACAGGGGCGGCTTCACCCCTCCACTTT. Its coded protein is CASSEGTGAASPLHF.